This T cell receptor (beta chain) was recorded in a study of blood T cells in healthy people across ages. V lost 5 bases and J lost 2, with 9 bases in between. CDR3 length: 14 residues. The germline V gene encodes CDR1 MNHEY and CDR2 SVGAGI. Points from the study as a whole: Estimates of total diversity, which came from one million sequenced T cells, were considered to be underestimates. Unsorted PBMCs blocked a conclusive comparison of naive and antigen-experienced cells.

A J-beta primer mix and a sample-barcoded 5' primer were used in a second PCR of about 7 to 12 cycles. TCRdb itself ran the 5' RACE reads through MiXCR, one entry per CDR3 protein. This table holds roughly 550,000 distinct CDR3 sequences, around 24% found once. As concerns this clonotype: The antigen is unknown.

These records were also assigned to another study, of T cells of mothers and their children. That investigation notes: Thymic selection molds TCR recombination output in much the same way for related pairs as for unrelated pairs.

The chain couples TRBV6-5 to TRBJ1-4; D is possibly TRBD1 (6 bases). Source material: blood. The TCR originated in a boy aged 10-17 years in good health. This chain's CDR3 is CASSNRATNEKLFF. CDR3 nucleotide sequence: TGTGCCAGCAGTAACAGGGCCACTAATGAAAAACTGTTTTTT.